The clone carrying this T cell receptor beta chain has just a few counts. Its antigen remains unidentified. The data were obtained in a study of human T cells and chemical hapten exposure. Study-wide context: Affected patients, primarily female, had alopecia areata, totalis or universalis.

CDR1 and CDR2 from the germline V gene are SGHAT and FQNNGV. Trimming left V 4 bases short and J 5 bases short, with 20 bases between. The CDR3 is 16 residues long. The time point: pre-sensitization, week 0. The treatment was: therapeutic diphenylcyclopropenone sensitization with weekly scalp DPC. Findings of the study overall: Controls had significantly fewer large CDR3 similarity clusters than were formed by expanded TCRs.

Unique molecular identifiers were linked by the library to individual cDNA molecules. MiXCR, run by TCRdb on the RACE reads, gives a single entry per CDR3 protein. Among some 330,000 distinct CDR3 sequences, 4.5% to 7% were seen once, and the ten largest hold around 8%. This receptor was taken from a woman younger than 30 with alopecia areata. Some clones in this sample may be carry-over from other donors' samples. J is TRBJ1-1 and V is TRBV11-2; possibly TRBD1 for D (6 bases). The sequencing used whole blood, collected in connection with sensitization to the hapten diphenylcyclopropenone (DPC). CDR3 protein: CASSSTPHRAGTEAFF. DNA of the CDR3: TGTGCCAGCAGCTCCACTCCTCACAGGGCGGGGACTGAAGCTTTCTTT.